This T cell receptor beta chain emerged from a study of metastatic and nonmetastatic thyroid tumors. Study as a whole: The authors compared repertoires across blood and tumor or nodule tissue from malignant and benign thyroid patients.

Original handling: Clinicopathological groups of papillary thyroid cancer showed CDR3 differences that were used to build a distant-metastasis classifier. From the PCR reads, TCRdb re-called clones with MiXCR. TCRdb assigned the V and J calls; the authors' analysis was not used. The sample yields more than 15,000 clones, approximately 30% seen once. None of the patients had undergone any treatment ahead of thyroid surgery. V was clipped by 7 bases and J by 9 bases, with 22 bases between them. Germline V CDR1 and CDR2: MNHEY, SVGAGI. The CDR3 totals 15 residues. The sequencing input was blood. The chain uses TRBV6-5 and TRBJ1-5, with D maybe TRBD1 (6 bases). The clonotype comes from a female donor with papillary thyroid cancer or a benign thyroid nodule (not recorded which). Some clones in this sample may be carry-over from other donors' samples. The CDR3 spells CASITPEGESMPQHF. CDR3 nucleotide sequence: TGTGCCAGCATTACACCGGAGGGGGAGAGCATGCCCCAGCATTTT.